A single sample is the source of the 3 T cell receptor beta chains below, sequenced in a study of T cell changes during pregnancy in multiple sclerosis. Produced via immunoSEQ multiplex PCR; TCRdb's table is partial and in-frame only. The data contain under 65,000 clones, about nine tenths of them singletons. Sequenced here: CD4+ T cells from peripheral blood mononuclear cells, sampled in the third trimester of pregnancy. The source of these receptors is a female donor with multiple sclerosis, enrolled in a pregnancy study.

This clone was recorded once. This chain joins TRBV11-1 and TRBJ1-2; 7 bases map to TRBD1. V shed 7 bases, J shed 7 bases, and the junction held 15 bases outside the gene matches. Per germline, CDR1 SGHAT and CDR2 FQDESV (reference sequence). This CDR3 spans 15 amino acids. The CDR3 sequence is CASTDRDGIYGGYTF. CDR3 in DNA: TGTGCCAGCACCGACAGGGATGGGATTTATGGTGGCTACACCTTC.

The V and J genes are TRBV14 and TRBJ2-6; D unresolved. V was pared by 5 bases and J by 6 bases, with 11 bases between. The CDR3 runs to 14 residues. Germline CDR1 reads SGHDN; CDR2 reads FVKESK. CDR3 sequence: CASSLPLVANVLTF. The DNA of the CDR3 is TGTGCCAGCAGCTTGCCACTGGTGGCCAACGTCCTGACTTTC.

J is TRBJ1-3 and V is TRBV9; D is possibly TRBD1 (6 bases). V was cut by 8 bases and J by 0 bases, with 18 bases left in between. Germline lookup yields CDR1 SGDLS and CDR2 YYNGEE. The CDR3 runs 16 residues. CDR3 loop: CASSRSGDVSGNTIYF. The CDR3 region has the DNA TGTGCCAGTAGCCGATCAGGGGACGTCTCTGGAAACACCATATATTTT.